The source of this TCR beta chain is a study of T-cell reconstitution after alpha-beta-depleted transplantation in children. This sample's TCRbeta library carried unique molecular identifier barcodes. Each CDR3 protein is one row after TCRdb ran MiXCR on the PCR reads. Found here are a few hundred thousand distinct CDR3 sequences, over 40% of them singletons; the top ten hold roughly 27%. This clonotype was counted only a few times. CDR1 and CDR2 from the germline V gene are DFQATT and SNEGSKA (reference sequence). Trimming left V 1 base short and J 6 bases short, with 13 bases between. CDR3 size: 14 residues.

The sequenced sample was PBMCs, obtained before TCRalphabeta/CD19-depleted stem cell transplant. This clonotype originated in a girl aged 2 to 10 with aplastic anemia, due to receive a stem cell transplant. The chain recombines TRBV20-1 with TRBJ2-1; D is undetermined. CDR3 nucleotide sequence: TGCAGTGCTAGAGGGGCCTTTTTGGGCAATGAGCAGTTCTTC. It specifies CSARGAFLGNEQFF.